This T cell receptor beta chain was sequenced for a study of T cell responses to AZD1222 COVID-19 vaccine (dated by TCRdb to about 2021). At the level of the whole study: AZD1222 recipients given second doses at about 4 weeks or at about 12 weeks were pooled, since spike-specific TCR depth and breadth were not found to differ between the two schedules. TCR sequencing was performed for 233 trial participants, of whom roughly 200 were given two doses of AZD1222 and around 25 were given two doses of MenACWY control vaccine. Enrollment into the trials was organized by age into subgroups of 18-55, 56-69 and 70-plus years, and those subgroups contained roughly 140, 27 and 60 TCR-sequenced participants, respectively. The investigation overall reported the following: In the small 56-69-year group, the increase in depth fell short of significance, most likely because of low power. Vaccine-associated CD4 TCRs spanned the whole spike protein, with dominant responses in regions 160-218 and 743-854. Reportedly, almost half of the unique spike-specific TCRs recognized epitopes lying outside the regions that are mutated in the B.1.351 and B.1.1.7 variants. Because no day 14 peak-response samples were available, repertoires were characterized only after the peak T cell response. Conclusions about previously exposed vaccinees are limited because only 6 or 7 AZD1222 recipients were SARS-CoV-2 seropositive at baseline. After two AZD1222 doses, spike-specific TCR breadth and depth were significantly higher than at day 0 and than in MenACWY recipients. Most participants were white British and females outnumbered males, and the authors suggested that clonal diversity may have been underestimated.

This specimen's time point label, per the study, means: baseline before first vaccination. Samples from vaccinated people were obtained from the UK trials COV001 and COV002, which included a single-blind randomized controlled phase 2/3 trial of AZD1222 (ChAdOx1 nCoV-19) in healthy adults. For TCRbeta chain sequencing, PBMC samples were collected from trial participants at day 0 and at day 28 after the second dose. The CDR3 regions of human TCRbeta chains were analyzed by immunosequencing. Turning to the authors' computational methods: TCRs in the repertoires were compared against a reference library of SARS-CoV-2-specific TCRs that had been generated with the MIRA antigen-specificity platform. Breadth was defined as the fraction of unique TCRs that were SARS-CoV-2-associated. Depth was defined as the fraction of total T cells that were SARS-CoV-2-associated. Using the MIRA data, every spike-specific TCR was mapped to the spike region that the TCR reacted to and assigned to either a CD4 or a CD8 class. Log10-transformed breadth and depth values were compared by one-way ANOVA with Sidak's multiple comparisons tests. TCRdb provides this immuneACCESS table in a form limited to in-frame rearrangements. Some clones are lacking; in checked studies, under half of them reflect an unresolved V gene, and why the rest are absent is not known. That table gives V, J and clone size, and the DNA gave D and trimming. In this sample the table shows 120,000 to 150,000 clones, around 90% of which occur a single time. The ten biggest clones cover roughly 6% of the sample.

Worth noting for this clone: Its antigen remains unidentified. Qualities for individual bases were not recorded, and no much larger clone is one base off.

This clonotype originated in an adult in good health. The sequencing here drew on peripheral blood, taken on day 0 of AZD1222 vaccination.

The DNA sequence follows: TGTGCCAGCAGCCAGGCGGACAGATTGAACACTGAAGCTTTCTTT. Translated, this is CASSQADRLNTEAFF. The rearranged chain carries TRBV5-4 and TRBJ1-1; TRBD1 is a weak D gene call, 6 bases matching. From the cysteine up to the phenylalanine, the CDR3 has a length of 15 residues. Kept here is only the CDR3 DNA, which spans 45 bases and is read in frame from base 1. CDR1 is given as SGHNT and CDR2 as YYREEE, both from the germline V gene (reference sequence). The junction shows trimming of 4 bases on V and 0 bases on J, plus 13 bases between the germline ends.